This TCR beta chain was profiled in a study of cytotoxic CD8 clonotypes in ibrutinib-treated CLL. Here immunoSEQ multiplex PCR was the method, and the copy in TCRdb shows in-frame clones only, minus some. The sample gives fewer than 150,000 clones, 84% of which show up once; 3% to 4% is in the top ten. Roughly 2 micrograms of genomic DNA, which was extracted from cryopreserved PBMCs, served as the material used for the TCR beta libraries. The CDR3 length is 16 residues. The germline V gene encodes CDR1 SGDLS and CDR2 YYNGEE. The V and J ends lost 3 bases and 3 bases respectively, with 17 bases between them.

The V call is TRBV9, the J call TRBJ2-3; D assignment may be TRBD1 or TRBD2 (5 bases each). The sample consisted of PBMCs, taken after 24 months of ibrutinib treatment. This receptor was taken from a human donor with chronic lymphocytic leukemia. This CDR3 is CASSGGSQIHTDTQYF. DNA for the CDR3: TGTGCCAGCAGCGGGGGGAGCCAGATTCATACAGATACGCAGTATTTT.